One and the same sample provided the 9 T cell receptor beta chains below, sequenced in a study of cytomegalovirus exposure and HLA in healthy donors. The PCR used 60 Vbeta and 13 Jbeta primers. Method: immunoSEQ multiplex PCR; TCRdb's copy keeps in-frame clones and lacks some. The repertoire holds about 160,000 clones, roughly 72% seen once, with approximately 7.1% in the top ten. Sequenced material: PBMCs. The receptors derive from a middle-aged man in good health and CMV-seropositive.

The CDR3 loop reads CASSFKGTGTNTEAFF. Written as DNA, the CDR3 is TGCGCCAGCAGCTTTAAGGGGACAGGGACGAACACTGAAGCTTTCTTT. The rearrangement uses TRBV5-1 and TRBJ1-1; 9 bases are shared with TRBD1. The CDR3 has 16 amino acids. The V segment lost 2 bases and the J segment 1 base; nucleotides outside the gene matches: 6. Germline V gene lookup returns CDR1 SGHRS and CDR2 YFSETQ. Together with reference TRBV5-1 and TRBJ1-1, the CDR3 gives the full variable domain: KAGVTQTPRYLIKTRGQQVTLSCSPISGHRSVSWYQQTPGQGLQFLFEYFSETQRNKGNFPGRFSGRQFSNSRSEMNVSTLELGDSALYLCASSFKGTGTNTEAFFGQGTRLTVV.

The CDR3 nucleotides read TGTGCCAGCAGCGTAGGTGGGACAGCACTGAACGAGCAGTACTTC. It yields the protein CASSVGGTALNEQYF. The chain has TRBV9 and TRBJ2-5, with TRBD1 matching 7 bases. The end of the DNA fits TRBJ2-7 better, so the J call may be wrong. The CDR3 is made up of 15 amino acids. Per germline, CDR1 SGDLS and CDR2 YYNGEE.

This clone was found a few times. The V call is TRBV7-3, the J call TRBJ2-7; no definite D call. V was trimmed by 1 base and J by 4 bases, leaving 8 bases between them. CDR1 and CDR2 (germline): SGHTA, FQGTGA. The CDR3 has 13 amino acids. The CDR3 spells CASSLIYGYEQYF. The DNA of the CDR3 is TGTGCCAGCAGCTTAATCTATGGTTACGAGCAGTACTTC.

The rearrangement links TRBV5-1 to TRBJ2-3; 8 nucleotides agree with TRBD1. CDR3 length equals 16 residues. V lost 3 bases, J lost 2 bases, and 8 bases stayed unmatched. Per germline, CDR1 SGHRS and CDR2 YFSETQ. Here the CDR3 reads CASSWSQGAYTDTQYF. In nucleotides, the CDR3 is TGCGCCAGCAGCTGGAGCCAGGGGGCGTACACAGATACGCAGTATTTT.

The chain couples TRBV19 to TRBJ1-1; 7 positions agree with TRBD1. V was clipped by 3 bases and J by 0 bases; unmatched bases: 4. The germline CDR1 and CDR2 sequences are LNHDA and SQIVND (reference sequence). CDR3 size: 15 residues. This chain's CDR3 is CASSMPQGMNTEAFF. The CDR3 nucleotides read TGTGCCAGTAGTATGCCACAGGGGATGAACACTGAAGCTTTCTTT.

The V and J genes are TRBV4-3 and TRBJ2-1, with TRBD2 matching 8 bases. The ends lost 3 bases at V and 3 bases at J; junction bases unmatched: 13. Germline V gives CDR1 LGHNA, CDR2 YSLEER. The CDR3 loop spans 18 amino acids. The CDR3, as DNA: TGCGCCAGCAGCCAGATCCTCTCGCGGGGGGACATCTACAATGAGCAGTTCTTC. Amino acids: CASSQILSRGDIYNEQFF.

V gene TRBV6-6 combines with J gene TRBJ1-5, with D uncertain. The CDR3 runs 14 residues. Germline lookup yields CDR1 MNHNY and CDR2 SVGAGI (reference sequence). V lost 0 bases to trimming and J lost 6 bases, with 9 bases between them. The CDR3 DNA reads as TGTGCCAGCAGTTACTCGAATGTCGGTCAGCCCCAGCATTTT. Amino acids: CASSYSNVGQPQHF.

V and J are TRBV7-9 and TRBJ1-3, with D possibly TRBD1 on 5 matching bases. The CDR3 has 18 residues. Trimming pared 2 bases from V and 4 bases from J, leaving 21 bases between. Germline V gene sequence: CDR1 SEHNR, CDR2 FQNEAQ (reference sequence). CDR3: CASSLRAGMILIGNTIYF. CDR3 nucleotides: TGTGCCAGCAGCTTAAGGGCAGGGATGATCCTTATCGGAAACACCATATATTTT.

The CDR3 reads CASSSGQYRRNTIYF. CDR3 in DNA: TGTGCCAGCAGCTCAGGACAGTACAGAAGAAACACCATATATTTT. The chain couples TRBV5-8 to TRBJ1-3, with D tentatively TRBD1 (6 bases). Germline V gene sequence: CDR1 SGHTS, CDR2 YDEGEE. V was shortened by 3 bases and J by 5 bases, with 15 bases between the two germline ends. This CDR3 is built from 15 residues.